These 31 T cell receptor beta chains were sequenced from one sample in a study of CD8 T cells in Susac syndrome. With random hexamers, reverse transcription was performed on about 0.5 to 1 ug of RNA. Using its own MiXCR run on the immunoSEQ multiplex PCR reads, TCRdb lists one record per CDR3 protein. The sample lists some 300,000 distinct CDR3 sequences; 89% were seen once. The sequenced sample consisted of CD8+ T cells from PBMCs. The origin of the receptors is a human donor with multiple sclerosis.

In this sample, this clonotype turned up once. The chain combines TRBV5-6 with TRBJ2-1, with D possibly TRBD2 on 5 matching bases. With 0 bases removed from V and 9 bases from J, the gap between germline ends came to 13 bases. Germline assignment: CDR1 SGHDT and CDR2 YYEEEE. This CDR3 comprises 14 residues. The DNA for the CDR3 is TGTGCCAGCAGCTTGGCGGCCAACCGGGGTGAGCAGTTCTTC. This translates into CASSLAANRGEQFF.

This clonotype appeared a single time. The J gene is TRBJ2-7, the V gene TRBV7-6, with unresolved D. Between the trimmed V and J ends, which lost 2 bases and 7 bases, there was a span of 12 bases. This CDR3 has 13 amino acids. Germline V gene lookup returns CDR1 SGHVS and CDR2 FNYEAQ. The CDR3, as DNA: TGTGCCAGCAGCTTATTAACTTACGGAGAGCAGTACTTC. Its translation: CASSLLTYGEQYF.

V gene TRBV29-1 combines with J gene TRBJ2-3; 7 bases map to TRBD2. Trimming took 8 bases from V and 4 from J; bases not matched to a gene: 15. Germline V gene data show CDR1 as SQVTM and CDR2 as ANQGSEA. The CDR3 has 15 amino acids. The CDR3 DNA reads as TGCAGCATCGTCCCCGGGCGGGAGCGAGCAGATACGCAGTATTTT. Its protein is CSIVPGRERADTQYF.

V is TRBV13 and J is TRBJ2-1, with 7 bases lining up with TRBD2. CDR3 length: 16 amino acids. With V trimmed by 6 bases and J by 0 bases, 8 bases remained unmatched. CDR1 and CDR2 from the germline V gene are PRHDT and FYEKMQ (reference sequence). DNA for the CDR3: TGTGCCAGCAGTCTTTCGCGGACTAGCTCCTACAATGAGCAGTTCTTC. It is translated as CASSLSRTSSYNEQFF.

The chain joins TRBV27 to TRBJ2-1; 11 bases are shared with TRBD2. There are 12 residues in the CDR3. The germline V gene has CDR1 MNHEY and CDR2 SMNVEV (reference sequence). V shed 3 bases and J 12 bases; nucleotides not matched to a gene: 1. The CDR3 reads CASSFSGGGQFF. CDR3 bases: TGTGCCAGCAGTTTTAGCGGGGGGGGGCAGTTCTTC.

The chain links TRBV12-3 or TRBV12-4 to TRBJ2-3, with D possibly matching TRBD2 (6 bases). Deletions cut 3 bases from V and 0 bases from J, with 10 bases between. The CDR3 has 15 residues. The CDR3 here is CASSLGRGSTDTQYF. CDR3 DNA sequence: TGTGCCAGCAGTTTGGGGCGGGGAAGCACAGATACGCAGTATTTT.

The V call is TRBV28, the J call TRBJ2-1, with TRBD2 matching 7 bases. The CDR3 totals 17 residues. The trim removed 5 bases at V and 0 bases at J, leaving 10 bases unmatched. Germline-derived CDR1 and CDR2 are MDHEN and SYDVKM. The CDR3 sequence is CASSPEIAGLSYNEQFF. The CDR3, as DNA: TGTGCCAGCAGTCCAGAAATAGCGGGCCTCTCCTACAATGAGCAGTTCTTC.

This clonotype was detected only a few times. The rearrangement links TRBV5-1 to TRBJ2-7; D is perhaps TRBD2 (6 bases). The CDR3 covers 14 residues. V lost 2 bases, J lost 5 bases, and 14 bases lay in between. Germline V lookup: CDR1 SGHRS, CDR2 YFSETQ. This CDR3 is CASSLSWRADEQYF. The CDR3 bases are TGCGCCAGCAGCTTATCATGGAGGGCAGACGAGCAGTACTTC.

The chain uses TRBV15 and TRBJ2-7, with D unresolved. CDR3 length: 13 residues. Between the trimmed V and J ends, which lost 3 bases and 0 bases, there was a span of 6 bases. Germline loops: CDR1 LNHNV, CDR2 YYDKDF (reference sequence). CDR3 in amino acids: CATSSVSSYEQYF. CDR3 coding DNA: TGTGCCACCAGCAGCGTCAGCTCCTACGAGCAGTACTTC.

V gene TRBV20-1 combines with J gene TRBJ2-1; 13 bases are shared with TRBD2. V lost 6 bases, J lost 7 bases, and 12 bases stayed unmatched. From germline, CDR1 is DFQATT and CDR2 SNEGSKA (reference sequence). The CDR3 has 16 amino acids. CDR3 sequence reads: CSALTGTSGNGNEQFF. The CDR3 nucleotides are TGCAGTGCACTGACCGGGACTAGCGGGAATGGAAATGAGCAGTTCTTC.

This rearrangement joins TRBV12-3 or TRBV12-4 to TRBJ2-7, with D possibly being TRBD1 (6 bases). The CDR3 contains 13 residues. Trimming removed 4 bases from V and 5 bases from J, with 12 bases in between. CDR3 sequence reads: CASSYSQGHEQYF. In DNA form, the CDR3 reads TGTGCCAGCAGTTACTCACAGGGTCACGAGCAGTACTTC.

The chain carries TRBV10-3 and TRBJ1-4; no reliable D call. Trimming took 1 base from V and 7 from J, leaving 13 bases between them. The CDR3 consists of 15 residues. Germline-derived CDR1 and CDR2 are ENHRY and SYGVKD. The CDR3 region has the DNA TGTGCCATCAGTGAGTTTCCGGACCTTCGTGAAAAACTGTTTTTT. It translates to CAISEFPDLREKLFF.

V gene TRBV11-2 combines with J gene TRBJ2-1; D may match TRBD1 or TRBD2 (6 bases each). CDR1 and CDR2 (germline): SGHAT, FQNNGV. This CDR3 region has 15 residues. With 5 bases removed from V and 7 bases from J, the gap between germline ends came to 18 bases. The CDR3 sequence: CASSHPLGGKNEQFF. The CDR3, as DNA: TGTGCCAGCAGCCACCCCCTGGGGGGCAAGAATGAGCAGTTCTTC.

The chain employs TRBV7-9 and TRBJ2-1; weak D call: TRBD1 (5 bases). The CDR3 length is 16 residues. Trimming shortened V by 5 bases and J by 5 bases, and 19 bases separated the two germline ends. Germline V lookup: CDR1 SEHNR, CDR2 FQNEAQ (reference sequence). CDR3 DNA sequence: TGTGCCAGCAGCCCTAAGGGGCTCTTCGGACACAATGAGCAGTTCTTC. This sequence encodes CASSPKGLFGHNEQFF.

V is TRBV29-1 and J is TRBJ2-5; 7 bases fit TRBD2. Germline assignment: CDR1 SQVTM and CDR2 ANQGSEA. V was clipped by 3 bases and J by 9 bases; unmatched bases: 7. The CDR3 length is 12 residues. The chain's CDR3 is CSVEGGNGAQYF. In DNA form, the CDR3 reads TGCAGCGTTGAGGGGGGGAACGGGGCCCAGTACTTC.

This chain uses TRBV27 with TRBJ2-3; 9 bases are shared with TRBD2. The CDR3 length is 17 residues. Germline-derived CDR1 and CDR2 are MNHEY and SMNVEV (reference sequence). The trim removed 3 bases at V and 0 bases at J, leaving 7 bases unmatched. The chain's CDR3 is CASSFQAGGFSTDTQYF. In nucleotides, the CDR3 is TGTGCCAGCAGTTTTCAAGCGGGGGGCTTTAGCACAGATACGCAGTATTTT.

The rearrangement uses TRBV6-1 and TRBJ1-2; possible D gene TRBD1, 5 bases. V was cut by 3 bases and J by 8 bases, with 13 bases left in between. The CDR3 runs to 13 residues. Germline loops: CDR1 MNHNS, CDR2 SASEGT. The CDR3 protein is CASSEPHGDGYTF. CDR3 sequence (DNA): TGTGCCAGCAGTGAGCCTCACGGGGACGGCTACACCTTC.

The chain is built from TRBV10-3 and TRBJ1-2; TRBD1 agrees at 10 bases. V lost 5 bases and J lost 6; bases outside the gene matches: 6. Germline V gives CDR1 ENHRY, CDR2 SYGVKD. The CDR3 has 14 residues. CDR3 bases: TGTGCCATCAGTTCCGGGACAGGGGTTGATGGCTACACCTTC. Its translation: CAISSGTGVDGYTF.

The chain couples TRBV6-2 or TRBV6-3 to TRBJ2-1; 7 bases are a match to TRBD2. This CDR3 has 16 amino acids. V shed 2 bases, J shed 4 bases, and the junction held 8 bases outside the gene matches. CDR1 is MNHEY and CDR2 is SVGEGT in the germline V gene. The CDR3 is CASSYVLAEIYNEQFF. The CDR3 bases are TGTGCCAGCAGTTACGTGCTAGCGGAGATTTACAATGAGCAGTTCTTC.

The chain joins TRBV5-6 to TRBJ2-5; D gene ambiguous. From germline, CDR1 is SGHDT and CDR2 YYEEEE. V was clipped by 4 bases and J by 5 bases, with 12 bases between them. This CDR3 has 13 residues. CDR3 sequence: CASSPLVVETQYF. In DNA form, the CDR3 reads TGTGCCAGCAGCCCCCTCGTGGTGGAGACCCAGTACTTC.

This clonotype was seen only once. CDR3 sequence reads: CASSSTEGLAVTDTQYF. CDR3 sequence (DNA): TGTGCCAGCAGCTCCACGGAGGGACTAGCGGTTACAGATACGCAGTATTTT. This chain connects TRBV7-9 to TRBJ2-3; TRBD2 agrees at 11 bases. This CDR3 is 17 amino acids long. V lost 4 bases to trimming and J lost 3 bases; unmatched junction nucleotides: 9. From germline, CDR1 is SEHNR and CDR2 FQNEAQ (reference sequence).

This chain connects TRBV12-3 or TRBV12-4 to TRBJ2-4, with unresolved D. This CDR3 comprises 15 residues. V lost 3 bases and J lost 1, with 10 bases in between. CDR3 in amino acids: CASSFLDAAKNIQYF. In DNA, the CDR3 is TGTGCCAGCAGTTTCCTCGACGCCGCCAAAAACATTCAGTACTTC.

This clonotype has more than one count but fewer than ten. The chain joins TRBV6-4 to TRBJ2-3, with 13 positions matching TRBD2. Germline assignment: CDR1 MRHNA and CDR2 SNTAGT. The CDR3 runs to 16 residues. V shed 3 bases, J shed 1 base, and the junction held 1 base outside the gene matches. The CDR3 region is CASSEGTSGGTDTQYF. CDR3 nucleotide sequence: TGTGCCAGCAGTGAAGGGACTAGCGGGGGCACAGATACGCAGTATTTT.

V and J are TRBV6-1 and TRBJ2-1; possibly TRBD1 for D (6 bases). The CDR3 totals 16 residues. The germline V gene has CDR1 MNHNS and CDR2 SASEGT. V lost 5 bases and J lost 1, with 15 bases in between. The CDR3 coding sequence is TGTGCCAGCAGTCAGGCGGACAGCCTATCCTACAATGAGCAGTTCTTC. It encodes CASSQADSLSYNEQFF.

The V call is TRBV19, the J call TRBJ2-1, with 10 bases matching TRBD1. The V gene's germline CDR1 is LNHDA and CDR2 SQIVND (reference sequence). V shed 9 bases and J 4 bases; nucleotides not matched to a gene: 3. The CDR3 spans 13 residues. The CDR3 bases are TGTGCCAGAAGGGACAGGGGATACAATGAGCAGTTCTTC. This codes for CARRDRGYNEQFF.

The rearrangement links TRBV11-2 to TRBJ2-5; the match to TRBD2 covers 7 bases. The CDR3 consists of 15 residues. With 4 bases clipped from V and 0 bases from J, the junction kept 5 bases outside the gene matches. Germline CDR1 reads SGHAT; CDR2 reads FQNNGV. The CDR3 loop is CASSSLAGNQETQYF. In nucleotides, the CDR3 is TGTGCCAGCAGCTCCTTAGCGGGTAACCAAGAGACCCAGTACTTC.

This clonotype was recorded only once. CDR3 amino acids: CASSLGGTGGSPQYF. The CDR3 nucleotides read TGTGCCAGCAGCTTAGGCGGGACAGGGGGGTCACCGCAGTACTTC. The rearrangement links TRBV7-2 to TRBJ2-7, with 11 bases lining up with TRBD1. V lost 1 base to trimming and J lost 9 bases; unmatched junction nucleotides: 8. The CDR3 runs 15 residues. Germline CDR1 is SGHTA and CDR2 is FQGNSA.

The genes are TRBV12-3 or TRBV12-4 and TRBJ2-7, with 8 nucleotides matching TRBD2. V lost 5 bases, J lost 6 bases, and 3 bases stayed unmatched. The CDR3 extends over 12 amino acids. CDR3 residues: CASSGTSVEQYF. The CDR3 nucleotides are TGTGCCAGCAGTGGGACTAGTGTCGAGCAGTACTTC.

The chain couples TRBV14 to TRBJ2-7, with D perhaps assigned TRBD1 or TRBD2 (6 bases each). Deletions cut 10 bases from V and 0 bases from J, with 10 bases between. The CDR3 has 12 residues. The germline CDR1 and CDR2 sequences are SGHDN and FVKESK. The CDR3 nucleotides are TGTGCCACGGGGGACAACTCCTACGAGCAGTACTTC. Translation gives CATGDNSYEQYF.

CDR3 DNA sequence: TGTGCCACCAGCAGAGCCTCCGACACCGGGGAGCTGTTTTTT. This translates into CATSRASDTGELFF. The rearrangement links TRBV15 to TRBJ2-2; D is unclear. CDR1 is LNHNV and CDR2 is YYDKDF in the germline V gene (reference sequence). Trimming took 1 base from V and 3 from J, leaving 6 bases between them. CDR3 length: 14 amino acids.

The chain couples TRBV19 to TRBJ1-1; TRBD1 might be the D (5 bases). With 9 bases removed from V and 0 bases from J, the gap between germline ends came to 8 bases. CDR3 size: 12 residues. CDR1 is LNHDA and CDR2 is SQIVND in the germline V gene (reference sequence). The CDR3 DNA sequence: TGTGCCAGCGGACACATGAACACTGAAGCTTTCTTT. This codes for CASGHMNTEAFF.